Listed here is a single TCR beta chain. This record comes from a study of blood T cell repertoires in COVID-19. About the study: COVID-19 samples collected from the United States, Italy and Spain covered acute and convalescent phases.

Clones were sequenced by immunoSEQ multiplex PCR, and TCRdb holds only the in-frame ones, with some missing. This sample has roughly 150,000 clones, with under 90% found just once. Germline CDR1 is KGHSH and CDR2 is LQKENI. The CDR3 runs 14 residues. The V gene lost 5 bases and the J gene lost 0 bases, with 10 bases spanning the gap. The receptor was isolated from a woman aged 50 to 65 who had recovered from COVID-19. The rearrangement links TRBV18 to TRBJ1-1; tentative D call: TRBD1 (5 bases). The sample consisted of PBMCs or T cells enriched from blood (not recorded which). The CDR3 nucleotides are TGTGCCAGCTCAACACGACAGATGAACACTGAAGCTTTCTTT. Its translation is CASSTRQMNTEAFF.